Each of the 16 T cell receptor beta chains below was sequenced from the same sample in a study of T cell responses to AZD1222 COVID-19 vaccine. This table comes from immunoSEQ multiplex PCR, and its TCRdb copy is limited to in-frame clones, with some not included. The table records some 140,000 clones, more than 85% of them present only once. Sequencing used peripheral blood, obtained on day 0 of AZD1222 vaccination. These receptors were obtained from an adult in good health.

A single count supports this clone. The rearrangement uses TRBV28 and TRBJ1-6, with a possible D match to TRBD1 (5 bases). V lost 2 bases and J lost 2, with 10 bases in between. Looked up from germline, CDR1 is MDHEN and CDR2 is SYDVKM. The CDR3 contains 16 residues. The CDR3 protein is CASSLSGAAYNSPLHF. The CDR3 region has the DNA TGTGCCAGCAGTTTAAGCGGGGCGGCCTATAATTCACCCCTCCACTTT.

V usage is TRBV5-4 and J usage is TRBJ2-7; 7 bases align to TRBD1. The germline gives CDR1 SGHNT, CDR2 YYREEE (reference sequence). V gave up 4 bases and J gave up 3 bases; unmatched junction bases: 7. The CDR3 contains 14 residues. CDR3 bases: TGTGCCAGCAGCGAGGGGGCAAAGCTCTACGAGCAGTACTTC. It is translated as CASSEGAKLYEQYF.

This chain uses TRBV6-5 with TRBJ1-2, with no clear D. V lost 6 bases, J lost 1 base, and 9 bases lay in between. In germline, CDR1 is MNHEY, CDR2 SVGAGI. This CDR3 region has 13 residues. The CDR3 DNA reads as TGTGCCAGCAGCAAACAGAATAACTATGGCTACACCTTC. It yields the protein CASSKQNNYGYTF.

In its sample, this clone was seen once. V usage is TRBV27 and J usage is TRBJ2-7; 7 bases agree with TRBD1. The length of the CDR3 is 14 residues. Germline assignment: CDR1 MNHEY and CDR2 SMNVEV (reference sequence). V trimming: 5 bases; J trimming: 4 bases; junction bases outside the gene matches: 8. CDR3 protein: CASSPQGRRYEQYF. The DNA of the CDR3 is TGTGCCAGCAGTCCACAGGGGCGCCGGTACGAGCAGTACTTC.

The rearrangement joins TRBV9 to TRBJ1-5; D may be TRBD1 (5 bases). The V and J ends lost 0 bases and 5 bases respectively, with 12 bases between them. Germline CDR1 reads SGDLS; CDR2 reads YYNGEE. The CDR3 has 15 residues. The CDR3 sequence: CASSVGGPGDQPQHF. The CDR3 DNA is TGTGCCAGCAGCGTAGGCGGCCCGGGGGATCAGCCCCAGCATTTT. Together with reference TRBV9 and TRBJ1-5, the CDR3 gives the full variable domain: DSGVTQTPKHLITATGQRVTLRCSPRSGDLSVYWYQQSLDQGLQFLIQYYNGEERAKGNILERFSAQQFPDLHSELNLSSLELGDSALYFCASSVGGPGDQPQHFGDGTRLSIL.

This chain links TRBV6-2 or TRBV6-3 with TRBJ1-1, with D perhaps TRBD1 (5 bases). CDR1 is MNHEY, CDR2 SVGEGT, per germline. The CDR3 extends over 14 amino acids. The ends were cut back, 4 bases at V and 0 bases at J, with 9 bases in the middle. In nucleotides, the CDR3 is TGTGCCAGCAGTTCCCGACAGTTGAACACTGAAGCTTTCTTT. Encoded protein: CASSSRQLNTEAFF.

V is TRBV2 and J is TRBJ1-3; the D is unclear. The CDR3 spans 13 residues. The V end was cut by 1 base, the J end by 4 bases, with 5 bases between. Germline V gives CDR1 SNHLY, CDR2 FYNNEI. The CDR3 region is CASSEGSGNTIYF. The CDR3 DNA reads TGTGCCAGCAGTGAAGGGAGCGGAAACACCATATATTTT.

The J gene is TRBJ1-6, the V gene TRBV5-6; no reliable D call. Germline V lookup: CDR1 SGHDT, CDR2 YYEEEE. The CDR3 spans 13 residues. V was shortened by 4 bases and J by 6 bases, with 8 bases between the two germline ends. As DNA, the CDR3 is TGTGCCAGCAGCAGCCGCTTTAATTCACCCCTCCACTTT. Protein sequence: CASSSRFNSPLHF.

This chain uses TRBV2 with TRBJ1-2; D gene unclear. CDR1 and CDR2 (germline): SNHLY, FYNNEI. This CDR3 region has 14 residues. Deletions cut 3 bases from V and 7 bases from J, with 15 bases between. This chain's CDR3 is CASSEEGLGSGYTF. The CDR3 DNA sequence: TGTGCCAGCAGTGAGGAAGGGCTGGGTAGTGGCTACACCTTC.

The V and J genes are TRBV6-2 or TRBV6-3 and TRBJ2-2; possible D gene TRBD2, 5 bases. Germline values: CDR1 MNHEY, CDR2 SVGEGT. V was trimmed by 5 bases and J by 5 bases, leaving 9 bases between them. This CDR3 spans 13 amino acids. Written as DNA, the CDR3 is TGTGCCAGCAGTGCAGCGGTAACCGGGGAGCTGTTTTTT. Translating gives CASSAAVTGELFF.

The V call is TRBV6-5, the J call TRBJ2-7, with 8 bases matching TRBD1. The CDR3 extends over 13 amino acids. CDR1 is MNHEY and CDR2 is SVGAGI in the germline V gene. J was trimmed by 3 bases and V by 2 bases; bases with no gene match: 0. DNA for the CDR3: TGTGCCAGCAGTTACGGGACAGGCTACGAGCAGTACTTC. Translation gives CASSYGTGYEQYF.

V gene TRBV5-4 combines with J gene TRBJ2-1, with D maybe TRBD2 (5 bases). This CDR3 has 15 residues. The V gene's germline CDR1 is SGHNT and CDR2 YYREEE (reference sequence). Trimming removed 2 bases at V and 0 bases at J, with 9 bases between. Written as DNA, the CDR3 is TGTGCCAGCAGCTTAAATAGCGCCTCCTACAATGAGCAGTTCTTC. Amino acids: CASSLNSASYNEQFF. Together with reference TRBV5-4 and TRBJ2-1, the CDR3 gives the full variable domain: ETGVTQSPTHLIKTRGQQVTLRCSSQSGHNTVSWYQQALGQGPQFIFQYYREEENGRGNFPPRFSGLQFPNYSSELNVNALELDDSALYLCASSLNSASYNEQFFGPGTRLTVL.

This sequence joins TRBV27 and TRBJ2-1; TRBD2 agrees at 10 bases. With 6 bases clipped from V and 4 bases from J, the junction kept 6 bases outside the gene matches. This CDR3 is 15 amino acids long. CDR1 is MNHEY and CDR2 is SMNVEV in the germline V gene (reference sequence). CDR3 loop: CASRNSGRFYNEQFF. The CDR3 DNA reads TGTGCCAGCAGGAATAGCGGGAGGTTTTACAATGAGCAGTTCTTC.

This clone came up a few times. The V and J genes are TRBV11-3 and TRBJ2-1, with D tentatively TRBD1 or TRBD2 (5 bases each). CDR3 length: 15 residues. Trimming removed 8 bases at V and 0 bases at J, with 14 bases between. CDR1 SGHNT and CDR2 YENEEA come from the germline V gene. The CDR3 bases are TGTGCCAGCCGACGGGACCTCCACTCCTACAATGAGCAGTTCTTC. It specifies CASRRDLHSYNEQFF.

The chain employs TRBV7-9 and TRBJ2-3; no reliable D call. CDR3 length: 12 residues. V was clipped by 5 bases and J by 2 bases, with 5 bases between them. CDR1 is SEHNR, CDR2 FQNEAQ, per germline (reference sequence). CDR3 protein: CASSTNTDTQYF. CDR3 in DNA: TGTGCCAGCAGCACTAACACAGATACGCAGTATTTT.

This chain uses TRBV5-4 with TRBJ2-7; a weak D match, TRBD1 (6 bases). CDR1 SGHNT and CDR2 YYREEE come from the germline V gene (reference sequence). The CDR3 runs 13 residues. Deletions cut 0 bases from V and 5 bases from J, with 9 bases between. DNA for the CDR3: TGTGCCAGCAGCTTGGACAGGGTCAACGAGCAGTACTTC. It specifies CASSLDRVNEQYF.